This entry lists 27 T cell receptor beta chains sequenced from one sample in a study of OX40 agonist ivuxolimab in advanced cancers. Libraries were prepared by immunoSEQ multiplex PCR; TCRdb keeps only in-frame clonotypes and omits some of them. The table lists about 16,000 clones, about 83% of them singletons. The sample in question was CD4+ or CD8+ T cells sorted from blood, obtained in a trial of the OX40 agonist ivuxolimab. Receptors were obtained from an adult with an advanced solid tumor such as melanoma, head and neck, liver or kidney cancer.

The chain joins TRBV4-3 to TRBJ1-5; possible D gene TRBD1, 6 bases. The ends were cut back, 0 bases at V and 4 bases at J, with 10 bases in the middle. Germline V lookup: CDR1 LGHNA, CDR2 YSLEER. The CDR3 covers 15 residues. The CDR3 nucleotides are TGCGCCAGCAGCCAAGATAAAGGGGGAAATCAGCCCCAGCATTTT. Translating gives CASSQDKGGNQPQHF.

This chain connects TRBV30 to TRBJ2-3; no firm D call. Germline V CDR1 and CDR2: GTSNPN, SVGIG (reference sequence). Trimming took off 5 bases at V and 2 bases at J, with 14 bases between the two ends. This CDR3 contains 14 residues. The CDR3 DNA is TGTGCCTGGGGCGGCTCTACTTTCACAGATACGCAGTATTTT. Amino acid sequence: CAWGGSTFTDTQYF.

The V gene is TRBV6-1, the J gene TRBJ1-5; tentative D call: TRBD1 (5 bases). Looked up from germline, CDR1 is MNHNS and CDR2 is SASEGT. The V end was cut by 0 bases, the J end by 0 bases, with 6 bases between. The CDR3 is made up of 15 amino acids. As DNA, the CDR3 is TGTGCCAGCAGTGAAGCGGGGGGTAGCAATCAGCCCCAGCATTTT. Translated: CASSEAGGSNQPQHF.

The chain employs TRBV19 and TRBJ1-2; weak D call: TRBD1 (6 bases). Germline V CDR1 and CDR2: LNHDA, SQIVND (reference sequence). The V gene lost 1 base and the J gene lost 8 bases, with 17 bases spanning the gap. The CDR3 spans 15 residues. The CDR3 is CASSIGGGAAPGYTF. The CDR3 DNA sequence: TGTGCCAGTAGTATAGGCGGGGGCGCGGCTCCCGGCTACACCTTC.

CDR3 coding DNA: TGCGCCAGCAGCTTGGCAGGGGGGGAGCAGTACTTC. It specifies CASSLAGGEQYF. The chain uses TRBV5-1 and TRBJ2-7, with D perhaps TRBD1 (7 bases). The CDR3 extends over 12 amino acids. V was shortened by 0 bases and J by 7 bases, with 8 bases between the two germline ends. CDR1 SGHRS and CDR2 YFSETQ come from the germline V gene.

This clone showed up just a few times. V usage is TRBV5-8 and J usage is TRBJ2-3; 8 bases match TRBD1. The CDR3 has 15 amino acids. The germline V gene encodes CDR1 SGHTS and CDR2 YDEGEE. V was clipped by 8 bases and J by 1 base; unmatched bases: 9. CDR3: CASTSGTGGTDTQYF. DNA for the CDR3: TGTGCCAGTACTTCCGGGACAGGCGGCACAGATACGCAGTATTTT.

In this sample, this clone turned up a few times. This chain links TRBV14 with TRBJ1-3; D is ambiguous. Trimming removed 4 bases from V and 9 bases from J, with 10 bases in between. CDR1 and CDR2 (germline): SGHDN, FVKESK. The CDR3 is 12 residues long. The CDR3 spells CASSPGGSTIYF. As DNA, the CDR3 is TGTGCCAGCAGCCCAGGCGGGAGCACCATATATTTT.

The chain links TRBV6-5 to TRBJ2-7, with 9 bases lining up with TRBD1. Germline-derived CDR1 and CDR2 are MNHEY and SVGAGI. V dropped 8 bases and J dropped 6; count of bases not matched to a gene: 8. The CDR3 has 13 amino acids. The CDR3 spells CASLETGGIEQYF. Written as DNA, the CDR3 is TGTGCCAGCTTGGAGACAGGGGGGATCGAGCAGTACTTC.

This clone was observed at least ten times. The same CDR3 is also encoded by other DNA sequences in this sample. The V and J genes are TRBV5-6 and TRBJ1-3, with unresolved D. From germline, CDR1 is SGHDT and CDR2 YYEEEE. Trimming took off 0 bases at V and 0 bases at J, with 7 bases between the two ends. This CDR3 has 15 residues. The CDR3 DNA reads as TGTGCCAGCAGCTTGGGCGGGGTCTCTGGAAACACCATATATTTT. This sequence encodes CASSLGGVSGNTIYF.

The CDR3 sequence: CASSELPIESSYNEQFF. The DNA of the CDR3 is TGTGCCAGCAGTGAGCTGCCGATAGAAAGCTCCTACAATGAGCAGTTCTTC. The genes are TRBV6-4 and TRBJ2-1; no definite D call. CDR3 length: 17 amino acids. The V end lost 3 bases, the J end lost 0 bases, and 15 bases lay between the germline ends. Germline lookup yields CDR1 MRHNA and CDR2 SNTAGT.

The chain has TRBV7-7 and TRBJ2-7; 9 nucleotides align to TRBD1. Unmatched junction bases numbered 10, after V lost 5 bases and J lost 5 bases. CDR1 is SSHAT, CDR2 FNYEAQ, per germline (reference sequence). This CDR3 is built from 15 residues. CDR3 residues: CASSDGTGNFHEQYF. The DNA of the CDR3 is TGTGCCAGCAGCGACGGGACAGGGAATTTCCACGAGCAGTACTTC.

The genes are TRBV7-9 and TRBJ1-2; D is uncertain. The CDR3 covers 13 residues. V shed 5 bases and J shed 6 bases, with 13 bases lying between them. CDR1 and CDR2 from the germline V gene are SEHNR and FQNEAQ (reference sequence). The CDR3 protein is CASSPPLEDGYTF. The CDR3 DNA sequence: TGTGCCAGCAGCCCCCCCCTTGAGGATGGCTACACCTTC. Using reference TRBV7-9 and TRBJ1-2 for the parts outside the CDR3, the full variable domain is DTGVSQNPRHKITKRGQNVTFRCDPISEHNRLYWYRQTLGQGPEFLTYFQNEAQLEKSRLLSDRFSAERPKGSFSTLEIQRTEQGDSAMYLCASSPPLEDGYTFGSGTRLTVV.

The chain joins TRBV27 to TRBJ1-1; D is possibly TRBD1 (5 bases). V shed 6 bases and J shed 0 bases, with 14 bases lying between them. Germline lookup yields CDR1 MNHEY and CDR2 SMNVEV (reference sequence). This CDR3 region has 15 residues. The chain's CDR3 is CASSLGQGLNTEAFF. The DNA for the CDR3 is TGTGCCAGCAGCCTTGGGCAGGGACTGAACACTGAAGCTTTCTTT.

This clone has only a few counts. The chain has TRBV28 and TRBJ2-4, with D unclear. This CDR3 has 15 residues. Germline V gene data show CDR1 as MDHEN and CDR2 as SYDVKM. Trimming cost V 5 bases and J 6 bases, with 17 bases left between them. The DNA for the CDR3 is TGTGCCAGCAGTCCCCCTCGTAGTGCTGGAAACATTCAGTACTTC. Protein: CASSPPRSAGNIQYF.

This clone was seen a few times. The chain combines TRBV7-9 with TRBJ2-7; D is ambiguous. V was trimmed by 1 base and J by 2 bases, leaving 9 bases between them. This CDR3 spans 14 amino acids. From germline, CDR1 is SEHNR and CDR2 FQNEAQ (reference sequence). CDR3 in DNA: TGTGCCAGCAGCTTAGACCCAGTCCCCTACGAGCAGTACTTC. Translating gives CASSLDPVPYEQYF.

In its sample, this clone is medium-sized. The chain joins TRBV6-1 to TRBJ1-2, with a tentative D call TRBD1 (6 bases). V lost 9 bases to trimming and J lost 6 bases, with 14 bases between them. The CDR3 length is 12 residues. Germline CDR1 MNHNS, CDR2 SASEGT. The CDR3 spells CARGQGRHGYTF. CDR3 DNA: TGTGCCAGGGGGCAGGGGAGACATGGCTACACCTTC.

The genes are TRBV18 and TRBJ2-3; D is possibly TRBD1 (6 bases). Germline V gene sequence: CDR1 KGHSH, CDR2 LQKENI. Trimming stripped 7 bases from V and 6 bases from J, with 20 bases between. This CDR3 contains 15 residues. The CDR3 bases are TGTGCCAGCTTAATCGGACAGCGAGGGTCTGATACGCAGTATTTT. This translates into CASLIGQRGSDTQYF.

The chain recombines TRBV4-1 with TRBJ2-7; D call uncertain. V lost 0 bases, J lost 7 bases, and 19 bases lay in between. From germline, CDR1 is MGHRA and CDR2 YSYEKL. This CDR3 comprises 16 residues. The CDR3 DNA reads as TGCGCCAGCAGCCAAGATCAGGTCCCCCAGTACGGAGAGCAGTACTTC. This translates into CASSQDQVPQYGEQYF.

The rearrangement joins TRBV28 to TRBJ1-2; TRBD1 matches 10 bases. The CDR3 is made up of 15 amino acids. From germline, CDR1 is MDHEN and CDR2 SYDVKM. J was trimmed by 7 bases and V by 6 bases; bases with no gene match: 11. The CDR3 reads CASRPRTGGQGGYTF. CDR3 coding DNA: TGTGCCAGCAGACCCAGGACAGGGGGGCAGGGTGGCTACACCTTC.

As DNA, the CDR3 is TGTGCCAGCAGCAAAAATTATGGACAGGGGGCACACACAGATACGCAGTATTTT. Its protein is CASSKNYGQGAHTDTQYF. The V and J genes are TRBV21-1 and TRBJ2-3; the D call in the table, TRBD1, was not verified against the DNA. TRBV21-1 is a known pseudogene. The CDR3 length is 18 residues.

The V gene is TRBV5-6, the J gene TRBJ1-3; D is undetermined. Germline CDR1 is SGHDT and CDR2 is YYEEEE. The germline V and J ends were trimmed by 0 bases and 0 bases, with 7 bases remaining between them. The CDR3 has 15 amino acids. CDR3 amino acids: CASSLAGDSGNTIYF. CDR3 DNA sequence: TGTGCCAGCAGCTTGGCCGGTGACTCTGGAAACACCATATATTTT.

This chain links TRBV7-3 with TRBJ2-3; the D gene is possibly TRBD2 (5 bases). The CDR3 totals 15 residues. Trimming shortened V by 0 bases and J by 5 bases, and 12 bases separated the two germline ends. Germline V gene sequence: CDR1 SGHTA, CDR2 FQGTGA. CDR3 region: CASSLTVGAGDTQYF. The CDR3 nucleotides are TGTGCCAGCAGCTTAACGGTGGGAGCAGGAGATACGCAGTATTTT.

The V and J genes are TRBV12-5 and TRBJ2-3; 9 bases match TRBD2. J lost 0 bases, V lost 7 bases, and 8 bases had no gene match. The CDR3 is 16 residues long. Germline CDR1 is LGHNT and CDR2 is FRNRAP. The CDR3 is CASARGAGGSTDTQYF. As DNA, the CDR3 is TGTGCTAGTGCCCGCGGAGCGGGGGGAAGCACAGATACGCAGTATTTT.

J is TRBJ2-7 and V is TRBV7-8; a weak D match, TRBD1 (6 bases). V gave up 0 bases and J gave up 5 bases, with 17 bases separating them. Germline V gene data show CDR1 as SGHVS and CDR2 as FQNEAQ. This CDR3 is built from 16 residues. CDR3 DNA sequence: TGTGCCAGCAGCTTAGCGAGGGACAATCGAGGGGACGAGCAGTACTTC. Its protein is CASSLARDNRGDEQYF.

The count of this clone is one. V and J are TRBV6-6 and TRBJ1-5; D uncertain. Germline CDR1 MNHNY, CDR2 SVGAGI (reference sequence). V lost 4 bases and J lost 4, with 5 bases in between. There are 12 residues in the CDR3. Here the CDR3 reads CASSSHNQPQHF. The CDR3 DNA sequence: TGTGCCAGCAGTTCCCATAATCAGCCCCAGCATTTT.

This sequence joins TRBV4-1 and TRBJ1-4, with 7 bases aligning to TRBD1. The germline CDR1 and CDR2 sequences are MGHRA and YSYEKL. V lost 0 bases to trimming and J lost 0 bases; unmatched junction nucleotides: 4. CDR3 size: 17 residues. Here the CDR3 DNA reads TGCGCCAGCAGCCAAGAAGACAGGGTCACAACTAATGAAAAACTGTTTTTT. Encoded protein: CASSQEDRVTTNEKLFF.

The CDR3 DNA is TGCGCCAGCAGCCAAGAAGAGGGTGGGGCCTACGAGCAGTACTTC. This codes for CASSQEEGGAYEQYF. This chain joins TRBV4-3 and TRBJ2-7; D perhaps matches TRBD2 (5 bases). The CDR3 sequence is 15 residues long. Germline CDR1 LGHNA, CDR2 YSLEER. Trimming removed 0 bases at V and 2 bases at J, with 11 bases between.